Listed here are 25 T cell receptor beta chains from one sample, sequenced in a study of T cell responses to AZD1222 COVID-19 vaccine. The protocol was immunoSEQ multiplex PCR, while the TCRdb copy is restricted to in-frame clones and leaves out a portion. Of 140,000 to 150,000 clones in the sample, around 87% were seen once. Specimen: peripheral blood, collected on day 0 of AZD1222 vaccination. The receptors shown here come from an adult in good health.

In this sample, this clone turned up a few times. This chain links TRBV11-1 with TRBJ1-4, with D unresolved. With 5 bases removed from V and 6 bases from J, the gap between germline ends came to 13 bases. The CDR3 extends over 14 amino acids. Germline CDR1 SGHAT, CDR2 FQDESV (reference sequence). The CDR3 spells CASSPQRGDEKLFF. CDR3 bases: TGTGCCAGCAGCCCTCAGCGGGGAGATGAAAAACTGTTTTTT.

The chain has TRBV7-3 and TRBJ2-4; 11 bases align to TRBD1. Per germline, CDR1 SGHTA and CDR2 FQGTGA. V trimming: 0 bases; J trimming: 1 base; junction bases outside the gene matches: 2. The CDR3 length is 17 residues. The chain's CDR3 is CASSLTGTGGAKNIQYF. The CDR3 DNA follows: TGTGCCAGCAGCTTAACAGGGACAGGGGGTGCCAAAAACATTCAGTACTTC.

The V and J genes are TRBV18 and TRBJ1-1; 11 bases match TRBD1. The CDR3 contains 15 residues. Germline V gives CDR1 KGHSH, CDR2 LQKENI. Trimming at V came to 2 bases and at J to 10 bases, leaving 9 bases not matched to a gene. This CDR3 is CASSPADRGPAVAFF. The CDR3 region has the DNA TGTGCCAGCTCACCAGCGGACAGGGGGCCTGCAGTAGCTTTCTTT.

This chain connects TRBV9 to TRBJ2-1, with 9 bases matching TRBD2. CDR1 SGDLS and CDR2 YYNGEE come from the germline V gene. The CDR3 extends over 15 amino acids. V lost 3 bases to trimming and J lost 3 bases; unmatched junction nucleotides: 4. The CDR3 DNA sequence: TGTGCCAGCAGCGCGGGACTAGCAGTCTACAATGAGCAGTTCTTC. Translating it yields CASSAGLAVYNEQFF.

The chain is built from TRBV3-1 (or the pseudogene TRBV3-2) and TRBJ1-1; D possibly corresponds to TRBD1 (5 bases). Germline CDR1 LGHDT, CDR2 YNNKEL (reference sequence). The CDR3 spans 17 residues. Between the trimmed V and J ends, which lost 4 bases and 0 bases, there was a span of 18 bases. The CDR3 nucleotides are TGTGCCAGCAGCCGGGAACCTTGGGGCGGATTGAACACTGAAGCTTTCTTT. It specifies CASSREPWGGLNTEAFF.

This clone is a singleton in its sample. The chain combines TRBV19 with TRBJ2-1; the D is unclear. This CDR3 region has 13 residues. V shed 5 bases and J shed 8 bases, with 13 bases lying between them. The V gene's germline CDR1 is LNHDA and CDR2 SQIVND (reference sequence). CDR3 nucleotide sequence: TGTGCCAGTAGTCAACTCATAACCGATGAGCAGTTCTTC. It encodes CASSQLITDEQFF.

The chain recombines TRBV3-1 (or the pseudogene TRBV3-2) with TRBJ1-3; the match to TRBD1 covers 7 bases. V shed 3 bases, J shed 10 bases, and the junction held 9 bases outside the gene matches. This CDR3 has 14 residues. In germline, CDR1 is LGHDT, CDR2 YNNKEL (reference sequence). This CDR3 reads CASSHRQGPGTIYF. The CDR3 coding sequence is TGTGCCAGCAGCCATAGACAGGGACCCGGAACCATATATTTT.

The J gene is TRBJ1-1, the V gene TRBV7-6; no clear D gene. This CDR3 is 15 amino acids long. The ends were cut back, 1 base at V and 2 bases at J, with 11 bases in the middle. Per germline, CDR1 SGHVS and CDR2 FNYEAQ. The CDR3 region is CASSLEGRPNTEAFF. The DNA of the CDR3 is TGTGCCAGCAGCTTAGAGGGCAGGCCAAACACTGAAGCTTTCTTT.

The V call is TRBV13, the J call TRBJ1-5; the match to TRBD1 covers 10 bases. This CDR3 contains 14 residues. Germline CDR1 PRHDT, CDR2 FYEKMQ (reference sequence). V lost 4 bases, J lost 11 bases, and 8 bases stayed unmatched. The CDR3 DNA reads TGTGCCAGCAGCTATGGACAGGGGGTCGGGGCCCAGCATTTT. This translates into CASSYGQGVGAQHF.

CDR3 loop: CATSGQGAAVREKLFF. The CDR3 coding sequence is TGTGCCACTTCGGGACAGGGGGCGGCTGTTAGAGAAAAACTGTTTTTT. This chain connects TRBV28 to TRBJ1-4, with 12 bases lining up with TRBD1. Germline V lookup: CDR1 MDHEN, CDR2 SYDVKM. The trim removed 10 bases at V and 8 bases at J, leaving 14 bases unmatched. CDR3 length equals 16 residues. The full variable domain, completed using reference TRBV28 and TRBJ1-4, is DVKVTQSSRYLVKRTGEKVFLECVQDMDHENMFWYRQDPGLGLRLIYFSYDVKMKEKGDIPEGYSVSREKKERFSLILESASTNQTSMYLCATSGQGAAVREKLFFGSGTQLSVL.

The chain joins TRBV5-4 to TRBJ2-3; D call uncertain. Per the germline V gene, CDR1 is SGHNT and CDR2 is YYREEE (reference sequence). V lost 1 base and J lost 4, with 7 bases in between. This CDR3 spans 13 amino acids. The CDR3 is CASSLLGPDTQYF. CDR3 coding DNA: TGTGCCAGCAGCTTGTTAGGGCCAGATACGCAGTATTTT.

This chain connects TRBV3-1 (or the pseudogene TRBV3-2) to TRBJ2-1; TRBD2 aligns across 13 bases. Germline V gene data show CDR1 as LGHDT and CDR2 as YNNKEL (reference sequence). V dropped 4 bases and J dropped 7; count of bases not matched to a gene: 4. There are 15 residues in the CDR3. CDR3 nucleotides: TGTGCCAGCAGCCGCGGACTAGCGGGAGATAATGAGCAGTTCTTC. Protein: CASSRGLAGDNEQFF.

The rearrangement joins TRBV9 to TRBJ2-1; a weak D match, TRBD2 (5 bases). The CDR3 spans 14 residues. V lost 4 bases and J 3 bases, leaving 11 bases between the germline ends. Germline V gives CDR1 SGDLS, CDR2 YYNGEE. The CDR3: CASSPSGNYNEQFF. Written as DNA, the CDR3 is TGTGCCAGCAGCCCGAGCGGAAACTACAATGAGCAGTTCTTC.

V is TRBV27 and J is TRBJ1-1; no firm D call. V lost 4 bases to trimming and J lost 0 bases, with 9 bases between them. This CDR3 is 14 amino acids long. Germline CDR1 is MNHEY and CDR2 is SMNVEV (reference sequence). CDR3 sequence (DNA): TGTGCCAGCAGTTCCCGGAATATGAACACTGAAGCTTTCTTT. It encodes CASSSRNMNTEAFF.

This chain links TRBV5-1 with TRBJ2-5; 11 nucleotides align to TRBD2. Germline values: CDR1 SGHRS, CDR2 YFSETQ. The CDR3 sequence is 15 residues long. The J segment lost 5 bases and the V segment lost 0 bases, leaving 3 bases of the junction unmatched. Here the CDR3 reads CASSLALAGGETQYF. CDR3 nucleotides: TGCGCCAGCAGCTTGGCCTTAGCGGGAGGGGAGACCCAGTACTTC.

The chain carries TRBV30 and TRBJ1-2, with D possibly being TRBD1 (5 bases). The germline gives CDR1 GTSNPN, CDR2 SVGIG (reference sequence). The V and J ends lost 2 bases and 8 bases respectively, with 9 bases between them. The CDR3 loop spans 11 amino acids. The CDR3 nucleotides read TGTGCCTGGAGTTCGGGGCAAGGCTACACCTTC. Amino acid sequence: CAWSSGQGYTF.

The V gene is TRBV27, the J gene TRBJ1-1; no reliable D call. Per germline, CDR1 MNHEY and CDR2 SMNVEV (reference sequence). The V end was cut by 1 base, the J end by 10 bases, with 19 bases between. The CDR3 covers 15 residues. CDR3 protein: CASSLWNRSGNPAFF. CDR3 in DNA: TGTGCCAGCAGTTTATGGAATAGGTCGGGCAACCCAGCTTTCTTT.

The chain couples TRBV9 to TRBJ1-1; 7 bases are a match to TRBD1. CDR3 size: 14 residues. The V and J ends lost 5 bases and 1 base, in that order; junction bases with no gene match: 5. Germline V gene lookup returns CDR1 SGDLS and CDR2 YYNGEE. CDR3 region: CASSAGGSNTEAFF. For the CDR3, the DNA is TGTGCCAGCAGTGCAGGGGGATCGAACACTGAAGCTTTCTTT.

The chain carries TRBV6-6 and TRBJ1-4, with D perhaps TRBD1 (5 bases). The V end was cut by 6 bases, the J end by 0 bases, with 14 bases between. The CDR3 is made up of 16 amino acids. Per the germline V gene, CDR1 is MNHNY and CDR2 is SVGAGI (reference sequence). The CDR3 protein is CASSRPTGATNEKLFF. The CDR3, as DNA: TGTGCCAGCAGCAGACCAACAGGAGCAACTAATGAAAAACTGTTTTTT.

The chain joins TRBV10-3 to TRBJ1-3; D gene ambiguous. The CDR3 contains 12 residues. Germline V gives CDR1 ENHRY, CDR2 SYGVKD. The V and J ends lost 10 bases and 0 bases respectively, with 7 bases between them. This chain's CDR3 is CATRDSGNTIYF. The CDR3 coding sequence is TGTGCCACCCGGGACTCTGGAAACACCATATATTTT.

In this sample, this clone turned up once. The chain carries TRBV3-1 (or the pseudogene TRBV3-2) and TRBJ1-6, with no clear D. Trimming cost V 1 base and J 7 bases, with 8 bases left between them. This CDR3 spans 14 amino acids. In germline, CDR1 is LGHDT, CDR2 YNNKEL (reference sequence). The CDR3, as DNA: TGTGCCAGCAGCCAAGGCGGCCTAAATTCACCCCTCCACTTT. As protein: CASSQGGLNSPLHF.

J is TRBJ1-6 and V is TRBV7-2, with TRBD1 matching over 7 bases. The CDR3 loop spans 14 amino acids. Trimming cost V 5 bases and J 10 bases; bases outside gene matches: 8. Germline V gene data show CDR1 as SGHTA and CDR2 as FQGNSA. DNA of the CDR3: TGTGCCAGCAGCCCGGACAGGTTTAAGTCACCCCTCCACTTT. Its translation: CASSPDRFKSPLHF.

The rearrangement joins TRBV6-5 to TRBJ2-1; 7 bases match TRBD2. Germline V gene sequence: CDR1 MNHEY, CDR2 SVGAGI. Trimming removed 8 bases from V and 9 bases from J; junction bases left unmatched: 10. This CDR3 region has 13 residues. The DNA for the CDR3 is TGTGCCAGCCTACGGGGAGGGTACGGTGAGCAGTTCTTC. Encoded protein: CASLRGGYGEQFF.

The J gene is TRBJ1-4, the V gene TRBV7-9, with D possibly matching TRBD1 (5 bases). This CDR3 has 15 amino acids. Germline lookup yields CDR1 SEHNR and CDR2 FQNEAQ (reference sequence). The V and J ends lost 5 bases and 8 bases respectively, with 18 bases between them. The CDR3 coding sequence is TGTGCCAGCAGCCCTACCGGGGCTCGTAGGGAAAAACTGTTTTTT. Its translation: CASSPTGARREKLFF.

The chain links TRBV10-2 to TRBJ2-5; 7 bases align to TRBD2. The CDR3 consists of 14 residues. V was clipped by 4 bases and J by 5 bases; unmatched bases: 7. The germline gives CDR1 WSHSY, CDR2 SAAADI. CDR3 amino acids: CASSAGRVRETQYF. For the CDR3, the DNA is TGCGCCAGCAGTGCGGGGAGGGTGCGGGAGACCCAGTACTTC.